Below are 27 T cell receptor beta chains sequenced from a single sample in a study of response to subunit inactivated influenza vaccine. Using its own MiXCR run on the RT-PCR reads, TCRdb lists one record per CDR3 protein. The sample yields about 520,000 distinct CDR3 sequences, 7.2% seen once. Sequenced material: PBMCs from blood, taken around 25 months after vaccination. These receptors all come from a man in his fifties or sixties who received an inactivated influenza vaccine.

In its sample, this clonotype was seen many times. Here the CDR3 DNA reads TGTGCCAGCAGTCCTCTGGGACAGGGGGCGAGCGAGCAGTACTTC. It codes for CASSPLGQGASEQYF. The V gene is TRBV28, the J gene TRBJ2-7; 12 bases are a match to TRBD1. This CDR3 spans 15 amino acids. Germline loops: CDR1 MDHEN, CDR2 SYDVKM. V was pared by 5 bases and J by 6 bases, with 8 bases of the junction left unmatched. Drawing the rest from reference TRBV28 and TRBJ2-7, the complete variable domain is DVKVTQSSRYLVKRTGEKVFLECVQDMDHENMFWYRQDPGLGLRLIYFSYDVKMKEKGDIPEGYSVSREKKERFSLILESASTNQTSMYLCASSPLGQGASEQYFGPGTRLTVT.

In its sample, this clonotype was seen many times. The gene calls are TRBV7-8 and TRBJ2-1; 9 bases agree with TRBD2. V trimming: 5 bases; J trimming: 10 bases; junction bases outside the gene matches: 15. The V gene's germline CDR1 is SGHVS and CDR2 FQNEAQ. CDR3 length equals 16 residues. The CDR3, as DNA: TGTGCCAGCAGCCCCCAATGGGGCGGGAGGGCCCAGGAGCAGTTCTTC. Protein: CASSPQWGGRAQEQFF. Full variable domain (rest looked up from reference TRBV7-8 and TRBJ2-1): GAGVSQSPRYKVAKRGQDVALRCDPISGHVSLFWYQQALGQGPEFLTYFQNEAQLDKSGLPSDRFFAERPEGSVSTLKIQRTQQEDSAVYLCASSPQWGGRAQEQFFGPGTRLTVL.

This clonotype was observed many times. V gene TRBV12-3 or TRBV12-4 combines with J gene TRBJ2-5; D possibly corresponds to TRBD2 (5 bases). Trimming took 3 bases from V and 1 from J, leaving 9 bases between them. This CDR3 is 14 amino acids long. The CDR3 reads CASSLSGIQETQYF. Here the CDR3 DNA reads TGTGCCAGCAGTTTGAGCGGAATCCAAGAGACCCAGTACTTC.

The table lists this clonotype with a few counts. The V call is TRBV6-2 or TRBV6-3, the J call TRBJ2-3; weak D call: TRBD1 (5 bases). Trimming took 2 bases from V and 2 from J, leaving 8 bases between them. This CDR3 has 14 residues. In germline, CDR1 is MNHEY, CDR2 SVGEGT. The CDR3 DNA sequence: TGTGCCAGCAGTTACACAGGATACACAGATACGCAGTATTTT. It is translated as CASSYTGYTDTQYF.

This clonotype was seen a handful of times. V gene TRBV19 combines with J gene TRBJ2-7, with D perhaps matching TRBD1 (7 bases). The CDR3 length is 14 residues. Germline assignment: CDR1 LNHDA and CDR2 SQIVND (reference sequence). Trimming stripped 6 bases from V and 5 bases from J, with 17 bases between. CDR3 coding DNA: TGTGCCAGTAGCAAACAGGGGAGGTACAACGAGCAGTACTTC. This gives the protein CASSKQGRYNEQYF.

The table lists this clonotype with many counts. The chain has TRBV12-3 or TRBV12-4 and TRBJ2-1; 14 bases are shared with TRBD2. The CDR3 totals 18 residues. V dropped 9 bases and J dropped 0; count of bases not matched to a gene: 10. The CDR3 DNA follows: TGTGCCAGTACGAGACTAGCGGGAGGGTCTTACTCCTACAATGAGCAGTTCTTC. This sequence encodes CASTRLAGGSYSYNEQFF.

This clonotype appeared a few times. This chain uses TRBV20-1 with TRBJ2-1, with 12 bases that match TRBD2. This CDR3 spans 17 amino acids. Germline lookup yields CDR1 DFQATT and CDR2 SNEGSKA (reference sequence). The trim removed 6 bases at V and 8 bases at J, leaving 17 bases unmatched. CDR3 sequence (DNA): TGCAGTGCACCAGTCCCCCTCGGACTAGCGGGGCAGGATGAGCAGTTCTTC. It translates to CSAPVPLGLAGQDEQFF.

The chain carries TRBV29-1 and TRBJ2-7; D is perhaps TRBD1 (6 bases). CDR1 and CDR2 (germline): SQVTM, ANQGSEA. With 7 bases removed from V and 3 bases from J, the gap between germline ends came to 10 bases. This CDR3 spans 11 amino acids. CDR3 nucleotide sequence: TGCAGCGCCTGGACAGACTACGAGCAGTACTTC. This translates into CSAWTDYEQYF.

This clonotype was detected ten times or more. J is TRBJ2-5 and V is TRBV28; 8 bases match TRBD1. Germline CDR1 is MDHEN and CDR2 is SYDVKM. The trim removed 6 bases at V and 2 bases at J, leaving 2 bases unmatched. The CDR3 is 13 residues long. In nucleotides, the CDR3 is TGTGCCAGCAGACGGACAGGGCAAGAGACCCAGTACTTC. Its translation: CASRRTGQETQYF.

This chain connects TRBV2 to TRBJ1-2; 8 bases are shared with TRBD1. V shed 3 bases, J shed 3 bases, and the junction held 18 bases outside the gene matches. This CDR3 contains 19 residues. In germline, CDR1 is SNHLY, CDR2 FYNNEI. The CDR3: CASSEGGLIRGQWDYGYTF. CDR3 nucleotides: TGTGCCAGCAGTGAGGGCGGTTTGATCAGGGGGCAGTGGGACTATGGCTACACCTTC.

This clonotype was seen many times. This chain uses TRBV18 with TRBJ2-2; the D gene is possibly TRBD1 (6 bases). The CDR3 consists of 15 residues. Germline V CDR1 and CDR2: KGHSH, LQKENI. V was trimmed by 3 bases and J by 4 bases, leaving 12 bases between them. The DNA of the CDR3 is TGTGCCAGCTCACCTGGCTCGACAGGCACCGGGGAGCTGTTTTTT. It specifies CASSPGSTGTGELFF.

The V call is TRBV9, the J call TRBJ2-1, with 12 bases lining up with TRBD2. The germline V gene encodes CDR1 SGDLS and CDR2 YYNGEE. CDR3 length: 15 amino acids. Unmatched junction bases numbered 5, after V lost 2 bases and J lost 8 bases. CDR3 nucleotide sequence: TGTGCCAGCAGCGTGACTAGCGGGAGATCGGATGAGCAGTTCTTC. Translating it yields CASSVTSGRSDEQFF.

The chain links TRBV9 to TRBJ2-1; 9 nucleotides match TRBD1. The ends lost 7 bases at V and 1 base at J; junction bases unmatched: 0. Germline V lookup: CDR1 SGDLS, CDR2 YYNGEE. This CDR3 contains 13 residues. The CDR3 nucleotides are TGTGCCAGCGGGACAGGGTCCTACAATGAGCAGTTCTTC. This codes for CASGTGSYNEQFF.

This clonotype was counted a few times. The rearrangement uses TRBV20-1 and TRBJ2-2; 7 positions match TRBD2. This CDR3 comprises 15 residues. After removal of 1 base from V and 5 bases from J, the junction contained 7 bases not matched to a gene. The germline CDR1 and CDR2 sequences are DFQATT and SNEGSKA (reference sequence). CDR3 sequence: CSARAGLVRTGELFF. CDR3 nucleotide sequence: TGCAGTGCTAGAGCTGGACTAGTCAGGACCGGGGAGCTGTTTTTT.

This clonotype was recorded a few times. This sequence joins TRBV3-1 and TRBJ2-3; D call uncertain. Germline CDR1 reads LGHDT; CDR2 reads YNNKEL (reference sequence). Trimming took off 3 bases at V and 0 bases at J, with 13 bases between the two ends. The CDR3 extends over 16 amino acids. CDR3 in amino acids: CASSQVMSASTDTQYF. The CDR3 DNA is TGTGCCAGCAGCCAGGTTATGTCAGCTAGCACAGATACGCAGTATTTT.

This clonotype turned up a few times. CDR3 loop: CASRGQGARSNQPQHF. In nucleotides, the CDR3 is TGTGCCAGCAGAGGACAGGGGGCTAGAAGCAATCAGCCCCAGCATTTT. J is TRBJ1-5 and V is TRBV2; 11 bases are shared with TRBD1. The germline CDR1 and CDR2 sequences are SNHLY and FYNNEI. This CDR3 is built from 16 residues. The V segment lost 6 bases and the J segment 1 base; nucleotides outside the gene matches: 5. The full variable domain, its missing parts supplied by reference TRBV2 and TRBJ1-5, is EPEVTQTPSHQVTQMGQEVILRCVPISNHLYFYWYRQILGQKVEFLVSFYNNEISEKSEIFDDQFSVERPDGSNFTLKIRSTKLEDSAMYFCASRGQGARSNQPQHFGDGTRLSIL.

The gene calls are TRBV4-2 and TRBJ2-7, with TRBD1 matching 10 bases. CDR3 length: 15 residues. CDR1 is LGHNA, CDR2 YNFKEQ, per germline. Trimming took 2 bases from V and 1 from J; bases not matched to a gene: 2. CDR3 region: CASSQTGQGSYEQYF. CDR3 DNA sequence: TGTGCCAGCAGCCAAACGGGACAGGGGTCCTACGAGCAGTACTTC.

This clonotype was recorded at least ten times. The chain carries TRBV27 and TRBJ2-1; D not certain. The CDR3 runs 11 residues. Germline V gene data show CDR1 as MNHEY and CDR2 as SMNVEV (reference sequence). V lost 9 bases and J 7 bases, leaving 10 bases between the germline ends. CDR3 coding DNA: TGTGCCAGTAAAGGCCTAAATGAGCAGTTCTTC. It yields the protein CASKGLNEQFF.

The chain has TRBV4-1 and TRBJ1-2; TRBD1 is a possible D gene (6 bases). The length of the CDR3 is 17 residues. CDR1 and CDR2 from the germline V gene are MGHRA and YSYEKL. With 4 bases removed from V and 0 bases from J, the gap between germline ends came to 18 bases. DNA for the CDR3: TGCGCCAGCAGCCCAGTAGTGGCAGGGGTTACTAACTATGGCTACACCTTC. Protein product: CASSPVVAGVTNYGYTF.

The chain links TRBV19 to TRBJ2-3; D is undetermined. Per the germline V gene, CDR1 is LNHDA and CDR2 is SQIVND (reference sequence). The V end lost 6 bases, the J end lost 5 bases, and 15 bases lay between the germline ends. CDR3 length: 14 residues. The CDR3 reads CASSPSRAGDTQYF. The DNA for the CDR3 is TGTGCCAGTAGCCCAAGCAGAGCAGGAGATACGCAGTATTTT.

This clonotype was seen a few times. The chain has TRBV9 and TRBJ2-5, with D perhaps matching TRBD2 (6 bases). Germline V gene lookup returns CDR1 SGDLS and CDR2 YYNGEE. The CDR3 loop spans 15 amino acids. The ends were cut back, 4 bases at V and 5 bases at J, with 18 bases in the middle. The CDR3 region is CASSSGLSFTETQYF. The CDR3 DNA is TGTGCCAGCAGCTCCGGACTATCCTTTACGGAGACCCAGTACTTC. The full variable domain, with the rest looked up from reference TRBV9 and TRBJ2-5, is DSGVTQTPKHLITATGQRVTLRCSPRSGDLSVYWYQQSLDQGLQFLIQYYNGEERAKGNILERFSAQQFPDLHSELNLSSLELGDSALYFCASSSGLSFTETQYFGPGTRLLVL.

As DNA, the CDR3 is TGTGCCAGCAGTACGGGACTAGCGGGAGGGCCGGGCGAGCAGTACTTC. Its translation: CASSTGLAGGPGEQYF. This chain uses TRBV12-3 or TRBV12-4 with TRBJ2-7, with 16 bases that match TRBD2. The CDR3 runs to 16 residues. Trimming at V came to 5 bases and at J to 6 bases, leaving 7 bases not matched to a gene.

This chain connects TRBV7-6 to TRBJ2-2, with D unresolved. This CDR3 region has 17 residues. From germline, CDR1 is SGHVS and CDR2 FNYEAQ. The ends were cut back, 3 bases at V and 0 bases at J, with 14 bases in the middle. The CDR3: CASSFGPSSPNTGELFF. The CDR3 region has the DNA TGTGCCAGCAGCTTTGGCCCTTCTTCCCCGAACACCGGGGAGCTGTTTTTT.

J is TRBJ1-4 and V is TRBV4-3; TRBD1 might be the D (6 bases). Trimming removed 3 bases at V and 10 bases at J, with 12 bases between. CDR1 and CDR2 (germline): LGHNA, YSLEER. The length of the CDR3 is 13 residues. CDR3 sequence: CASSQSGQGKLFF. The CDR3 nucleotides are TGCGCCAGCAGCCAGTCGGGACAAGGAAAACTGTTTTTT.

In this sample, this clonotype turned up a few times. This chain joins TRBV12-3 or TRBV12-4 and TRBJ2-5; a weak D match, TRBD2 (5 bases). The germline V and J ends were trimmed by 6 bases and 5 bases, with 22 bases remaining between them. CDR3 length: 16 residues. The CDR3 here is CASSTVGREERETQYF. The CDR3 bases are TGTGCCAGCAGCACCGTAGGCCGGGAAGAACGGGAGACCCAGTACTTC.

As to this clonotype: A clone one base away is much larger, so this may be a read error. The gene calls are TRBV4-2 and TRBJ1-1; tentatively, D is TRBD1 (5 bases). Germline V gene sequence: CDR1 LGHNA, CDR2 YNFKEQ. There are 15 residues in the CDR3. The CDR3 spells CASRQDPHGGTEAFF. The CDR3 DNA sequence: TGTGCCAGCCGCCAAGATCCTCATGGGGGCACTGAAGCTTTCTTT.

The chain joins TRBV20-1 to TRBJ2-2; 8 bases line up with TRBD1. The CDR3 is 14 residues long. Germline CDR1 DFQATT, CDR2 SNEGSKA (reference sequence). The V and J ends lost 0 bases and 6 bases, in that order; junction bases with no gene match: 3. DNA of the CDR3: TGCAGTGCTAGAGATCTGACAGGGGCCGGGGAGCTGTTTTTT. Residues: CSARDLTGAGELFF.